What follows are 26 T cell receptor beta chains derived from one specimen sequenced in a study of early T cells in non-severe SARS-CoV-2 infection. MiXCR, run by TCRdb on the 5' RACE reads, gives a single entry per CDR3 protein. The table shows around 60,000 distinct CDR3 sequences, with 20% occurring only once. The source was whole blood, collected at baseline. All receptors come from an adult who was a healthcare worker with PCR-confirmed SARS-CoV-2 infection or an uninfected control (not recorded which).

This clonotype was observed at least ten times. This chain joins TRBV27 and TRBJ2-3; 14 bases align to TRBD2. Trimming took 5 bases from V and 2 from J; bases not matched to a gene: 6. This CDR3 is built from 17 residues. Germline assignment: CDR1 MNHEY and CDR2 SMNVEV (reference sequence). CDR3 sequence: CASSRGLAGVSTDTQYF. CDR3 sequence (DNA): TGTGCCAGCAGTAGGGGACTAGCGGGGGTCTCCACAGATACGCAGTATTTT.

The V and J genes are TRBV19 and TRBJ1-5, with 8 bases matching TRBD1. Germline CDR1 and CDR2: LNHDA and SQIVND (reference sequence). The CDR3 consists of 15 residues. With 3 bases clipped from V and 7 bases from J, the junction kept 8 bases outside the gene matches. The CDR3 reads CASSIGQGARQPQHF. CDR3 nucleotides: TGTGCCAGTAGTATCGGGCAGGGGGCACGACAGCCCCAGCATTTT.

The chain joins TRBV6-1 to TRBJ2-1; TRBD1 aligns across 7 bases. This CDR3 has 13 amino acids. Germline V gene sequence: CDR1 MNHNS, CDR2 SASEGT. J gave up 8 bases and V 2 bases, and 3 bases lay outside the gene matches. The DNA for the CDR3 is TGTGCCAGCAGTGAACCCGACAGGGATGAGCAGTTCTTC. Protein product: CASSEPDRDEQFF.

This clonotype has just a few counts. V is TRBV7-2 and J is TRBJ2-7; D is possibly TRBD1 or TRBD2 (5 bases each). The V end was cut by 1 base, the J end by 0 bases, with 10 bases between. The CDR3 runs to 15 residues. The germline V gene has CDR1 SGHTA and CDR2 FQGNSA. CDR3 in amino acids: CASSLGAGSSYEQYF. DNA for the CDR3: TGTGCCAGCAGCTTAGGAGCAGGGAGCTCCTACGAGCAGTACTTC.

V usage is TRBV12-3 or TRBV12-4 and J usage is TRBJ1-3; no clear D gene. The ends were cut back, 5 bases at V and 0 bases at J, with 11 bases in the middle. The CDR3 runs to 15 residues. The CDR3 DNA sequence: TGTGCCAGCAGTCCGGGCAGCTCCTCTGGAAACACCATATATTTT. Translating it yields CASSPGSSSGNTIYF.

This clonotype was seen more than once but under ten times. The chain couples TRBV4-2 to TRBJ1-2; TRBD1 matches at 10 bases. V was clipped by 3 bases and J by 6 bases; unmatched bases: 7. CDR3 length equals 15 residues. Looked up from germline, CDR1 is LGHNA and CDR2 is YNFKEQ. CDR3 coding DNA: TGTGCCAGCAGCCAGCGGGACAGGGGAGGGGATGGCTACACCTTC. This codes for CASSQRDRGGDGYTF.

The genes are TRBV10-2 and TRBJ1-3; no definite D call. Trimming cost V 3 bases and J 4 bases, with 13 bases left between them. This CDR3 comprises 15 residues. CDR1 and CDR2 (germline): WSHSY, SAAADI. The CDR3 sequence is CASSEGSTNGNTIYF. Written as DNA, the CDR3 is TGCGCCAGCAGTGAAGGGTCTACCAACGGAAACACCATATATTTT.

The CDR3 region has the DNA TGTGCCAGCAGTTTAGGTCGGGTGGGCACTGAAGCTTTCTTT. Translating it yields CASSLGRVGTEAFF. V and J are TRBV12-3 or TRBV12-4 and TRBJ1-1; D gene ambiguous. The V end was cut by 1 base, the J end by 4 bases, with 10 bases between. This CDR3 contains 14 residues.

This clonotype counts as medium-sized. The chain employs TRBV4-1 and TRBJ2-7; weak D call: TRBD1 (6 bases). Germline CDR1 reads MGHRA; CDR2 reads YSYEKL. The V and J ends lost 3 bases and 4 bases respectively, with 13 bases between them. CDR3 size: 14 residues. CDR3 bases: TGCGCCAGCAGCCATCCGGGACACAGTTACGAGCAGTACTTC. Protein sequence: CASSHPGHSYEQYF.

The V gene is TRBV12-3 or TRBV12-4, the J gene TRBJ2-5; D unresolved. The germline V and J ends were trimmed by 2 bases and 5 bases, with 6 bases remaining between them. The CDR3 extends over 12 amino acids. The CDR3 nucleotides read TGTGCCAGCAGTTTAAGTGTGGAGACCCAGTACTTC. Its protein is CASSLSVETQYF.

The CDR3 reads CASSQVYAGGNQPQHF. CDR3 DNA: TGCGCCAGCAGCCAAGTGTACGCCGGAGGCAATCAGCCCCAGCATTTT. The chain has TRBV4-1 and TRBJ1-5, with no clear D. Per the germline V gene, CDR1 is MGHRA and CDR2 is YSYEKL. Deletions cut 1 base from V and 2 bases from J, with 12 bases between. The CDR3 has 16 residues.

The chain links TRBV7-3 to TRBJ2-2, with D uncertain. Per the germline V gene, CDR1 is SGHTA and CDR2 is FQGTGA. This CDR3 is 13 amino acids long. V was trimmed by 6 bases and J by 4 bases, leaving 9 bases between them. CDR3 loop: CASSPPGTGELFF. The CDR3 DNA follows: TGTGCCAGCAGTCCCCCGGGCACCGGGGAGCTGTTTTTT.

In its sample, this clonotype was seen a few times. The V gene is TRBV7-8, the J gene TRBJ2-3; the match to TRBD2 covers 8 bases. The V gene's germline CDR1 is SGHVS and CDR2 FQNEAQ. The CDR3 is 16 residues long. V shed 1 base, J shed 9 bases, and the junction held 12 bases outside the gene matches. In DNA, the CDR3 is TGTGCCAGCAGCTTAGATTTAGCGGGGTCTATGGACACGCAGTATTTT. Translation gives CASSLDLAGSMDTQYF.

V gene TRBV6-5 combines with J gene TRBJ2-1, with unresolved D. V gave up 0 bases and J gave up 6 bases, with 15 bases separating them. Germline-derived CDR1 and CDR2 are MNHEY and SVGAGI. The CDR3 is made up of 16 amino acids. The DNA for the CDR3 is TGTGCCAGCAGTTACTCGACCGGCAGAGGCCCCAATGAGCAGTTCTTC. It specifies CASSYSTGRGPNEQFF.

The chain employs TRBV3-1 and TRBJ2-1; either TRBD1 or TRBD2 may fit D (6 bases each). The CDR3 length is 15 residues. V was pared by 5 bases and J by 7 bases, with 18 bases between. Germline-derived CDR1 and CDR2 are LGHDT and YNNKEL (reference sequence). This CDR3 is CASSSRPGASNEQFF. The CDR3 nucleotides are TGTGCCAGCAGCTCACGGCCGGGGGCTTCAAATGAGCAGTTCTTC.

This clonotype was counted a few times. The V call is TRBV5-1, the J call TRBJ2-7, with a tentative D call TRBD1 (5 bases). Between the trimmed V and J ends, which lost 2 bases and 5 bases, there was a span of 14 bases. CDR3 length equals 14 residues. Germline CDR1 is SGHRS and CDR2 is YFSETQ. This CDR3 reads CASSFFPGLDEQYF. The CDR3 nucleotides are TGCGCCAGCAGCTTCTTTCCAGGGCTGGACGAGCAGTACTTC.

V usage is TRBV18 and J usage is TRBJ2-7; TRBD1 or TRBD2 may be the D gene (5 bases each). The CDR3 loop spans 13 amino acids. The V and J ends lost 6 bases and 4 bases respectively, with 13 bases between them. Germline V gives CDR1 KGHSH, CDR2 LQKENI. CDR3 coding DNA: TGTGCCAGCTCGGTTGGTGAGGGGTACGAGCAGTACTTC. This codes for CASSVGEGYEQYF.

The V gene is TRBV7-8, the J gene TRBJ2-7, with D perhaps TRBD1 (6 bases). Looked up from germline, CDR1 is SGHVS and CDR2 is FQNEAQ. CDR3 length: 11 amino acids. V lost 5 bases and J lost 7, with 9 bases in between. This CDR3 is CASSPGEEQYF. The CDR3, as DNA: TGTGCCAGCAGCCCAGGGGAGGAGCAGTACTTC.

This clonotype was seen more than once but under ten times. This sequence joins TRBV4-1 and TRBJ2-3, with D possibly TRBD1 on 5 matching bases. V dropped 1 base and J dropped 5 bases, with 7 bases sitting between them. The CDR3 has 13 amino acids. Germline V gives CDR1 MGHRA, CDR2 YSYEKL. CDR3 sequence (DNA): TGCGCCAGCAGCCAAGGGCAGGGAGATACGCAGTATTTT. Translating it yields CASSQGQGDTQYF.

J is TRBJ2-1 and V is TRBV30, with D hard to call. Germline lookup yields CDR1 GTSNPN and CDR2 SVGIG (reference sequence). Deletions cut 0 bases from V and 0 bases from J, with 6 bases between. This CDR3 has 14 residues. The CDR3 loop reads CAWSVGPSYNEQFF. The CDR3 DNA follows: TGTGCCTGGAGTGTTGGCCCCTCCTACAATGAGCAGTTCTTC.

The chain has TRBV5-4 and TRBJ2-7; perhaps D is TRBD1 or TRBD2 (5 bases each). V was trimmed by 4 bases and J by 7 bases, leaving 18 bases between them. The CDR3 consists of 14 residues. From germline, CDR1 is SGHNT and CDR2 YYREEE (reference sequence). The chain's CDR3 is CASSPGTELWEQYF. The DNA of the CDR3 is TGTGCCAGCAGCCCAGGGACGGAACTCTGGGAGCAGTACTTC.

In this sample, this clonotype turned up a few times. The chain has TRBV4-1 and TRBJ2-1, with TRBD2 identical over 12 bases. The CDR3 sequence is 19 residues long. Germline lookup yields CDR1 MGHRA and CDR2 YSYEKL. Losses at the gene ends were 1 base for V and 0 bases for J; bases not matched to a gene: 7. CDR3 bases: TGCGCCAGCAGCCAAGGGACTAGCGGGGCTTCCCCCTCCTACAATGAGCAGTTCTTC. This gives the protein CASSQGTSGASPSYNEQFF.

The chain uses TRBV7-9 and TRBJ2-5; perhaps TRBD1 as D (6 bases). V gave up 6 bases and J gave up 4 bases, with 21 bases separating them. This CDR3 region has 16 residues. Germline V gene sequence: CDR1 SEHNR, CDR2 FQNEAQ (reference sequence). The CDR3: CASSLASRGQRETQYF. CDR3 nucleotides: TGTGCCAGCAGTTTGGCCTCGAGGGGACAACGAGAGACCCAGTACTTC.

V gene TRBV3-1 combines with J gene TRBJ2-1, with D hard to call. The CDR3 totals 11 residues. V shed 3 bases and J shed 12 bases, with 9 bases lying between them. Germline V lookup: CDR1 LGHDT, CDR2 YNNKEL (reference sequence). CDR3 region: CASSHSTAQFF. The CDR3 DNA reads TGTGCCAGCAGCCACTCGACGGCGCAGTTCTTC.

This clonotype was observed a handful of times. This CDR3 reads CASSIPGRPRTDTQYF. The CDR3 coding sequence is TGTGCCAGCAGCATTCCGGGACGTCCTCGGACAGATACGCAGTATTTT. The rearrangement joins TRBV11-2 to TRBJ2-3, with D tentatively TRBD1 or TRBD2 (5 bases each). CDR3 size: 16 residues. Germline CDR1 is SGHAT and CDR2 is FQNNGV. Trimming removed 5 bases at V and 3 bases at J, with 18 bases between.

This clonotype was seen a handful of times. J is TRBJ2-7 and V is TRBV29-1; the D gene is possibly TRBD2 (5 bases). The CDR3 has 11 residues. The germline CDR1 and CDR2 sequences are SQVTM and ANQGSEA. Trimming left V 4 bases short and J 3 bases short, with 7 bases between. CDR3 bases: TGCAGCGTTGTGGCGGGCTACGAGCAGTACTTC. The encoded protein is CSVVAGYEQYF.